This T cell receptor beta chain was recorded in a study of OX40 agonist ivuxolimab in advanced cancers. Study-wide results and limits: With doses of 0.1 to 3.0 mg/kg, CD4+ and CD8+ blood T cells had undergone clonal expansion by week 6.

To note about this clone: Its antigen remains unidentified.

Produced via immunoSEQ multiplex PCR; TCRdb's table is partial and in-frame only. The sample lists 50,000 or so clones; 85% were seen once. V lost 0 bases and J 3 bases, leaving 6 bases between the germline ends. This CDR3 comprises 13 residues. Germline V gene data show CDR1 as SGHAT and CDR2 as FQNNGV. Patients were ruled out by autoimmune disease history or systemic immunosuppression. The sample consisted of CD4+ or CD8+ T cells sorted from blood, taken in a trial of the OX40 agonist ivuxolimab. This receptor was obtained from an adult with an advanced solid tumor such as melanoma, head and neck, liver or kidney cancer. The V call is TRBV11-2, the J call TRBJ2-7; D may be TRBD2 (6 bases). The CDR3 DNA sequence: TGTGCCAGCAGCTTAGAGCGGGGCTACGAGCAGTACGTC. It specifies CASSLERGYEQYV.